Listed below are T cell receptor beta chains from one sample, sequenced in a study of cytomegalovirus exposure and HLA in healthy donors. Produced via immunoSEQ multiplex PCR; TCRdb's table is partial and in-frame only. Among over 120,000 clones listed, roughly 93% were seen once. Sequenced sample: PBMCs. These receptors were obtained from a young man in good health and CMV-seropositive. Both conserved end residues are part of each CDR3. The order of the fields is V gene, J gene, clone size, CDR3 protein. For some rows the clone size is stated as once, few or many, or as a class when expanded; others skip it.

v_gene: TRBV5-4
j_gene: TRBJ1-6
abundance: once
CDR3aa: CASSWGDSYNSPLHF

v_gene: TRBV5-6
j_gene: TRBJ1-2
abundance: -
CDR3aa: CASSQRGWGNRGYTF

v_gene: TRBV11-2
j_gene: TRBJ2-7
abundance: -
CDR3aa: CASSLGAFTYEQYF

v_gene: TRBV28
j_gene: TRBJ2-7
abundance: -
CDR3aa: CAHRGTMHSSYEQYF

v_gene: TRBV5-4
j_gene: TRBJ2-1
abundance: once
CDR3aa: CASSSDNEQFF

v_gene: TRBV5-1
j_gene: TRBJ2-3
abundance: few
CDR3aa: CASKPPGQGEGTQYF

v_gene: TRBV13
j_gene: TRBJ2-7
abundance: -
CDR3aa: CASSFGGQTYEQYF

v_gene: TRBV19
j_gene: TRBJ2-4
abundance: -
CDR3aa: CASSPRTSGKTPKNIQYF

v_gene: TRBV5-4
j_gene: TRBJ1-1
abundance: once
CDR3aa: CASSLGGLNTEAFF

v_gene: TRBV6-1
j_gene: TRBJ2-3
abundance: -
CDR3aa: CASSEQGPDTQYF

v_gene: TRBV5-1
j_gene: TRBJ2-7
abundance: -
CDR3aa: CASSLVSPSGRAADEQYF

v_gene: TRBV28
j_gene: TRBJ2-3
abundance: -
CDR3aa: CASSLGRGPSTDTQYF

v_gene: TRBV6-6
j_gene: TRBJ2-2
abundance: -
CDR3aa: CASSYSPGATGELFF

v_gene: TRBV7-9
j_gene: TRBJ2-7
abundance: -
CDR3aa: CASIMPGQGETEQYF

v_gene: TRBV7-9
j_gene: TRBJ2-3
abundance: few
CDR3aa: CASSLGQVTDTQYF

v_gene: TRBV5-6
j_gene: TRBJ2-1
abundance: -
CDR3aa: CASSLFLLSYNEQFF

v_gene: TRBV7-9
j_gene: TRBJ2-5
abundance: -
CDR3aa: CASSLDRNSETQYF

v_gene: TRBV5-1
j_gene: TRBJ2-3
abundance: -
CDR3aa: CASSLGLAVSTDTQYF

v_gene: TRBV12-5
j_gene: TRBJ2-5
abundance: -
CDR3aa: CASARDRGFETQYF

v_gene: TRBV14
j_gene: TRBJ1-1
abundance: -
CDR3aa: CASSRSGGLNTEAFF

v_gene: TRBV7-8
j_gene: TRBJ1-1
abundance: -
CDR3aa: CASSLDRDTEAFF

v_gene: TRBV27
j_gene: TRBJ2-5
abundance: -
CDR3aa: CASSLRGFRETQYF

v_gene: TRBV28
j_gene: TRBJ1-2
abundance: -
CDR3aa: CASSWDSTSGYTF

v_gene: TRBV30
j_gene: TRBJ1-4
abundance: once
CDR3aa: CAWSVDPRGEKLFF

v_gene: TRBV30
j_gene: TRBJ1-4
abundance: -
CDR3aa: CAWRTGGEKLFF

v_gene: TRBV9
j_gene: TRBJ2-5
abundance: -
CDR3aa: CASSVDGRAWETQYF

v_gene: TRBV15
j_gene: TRBJ1-2
abundance: -
CDR3aa: CATSTLQGKYGYTF

v_gene: TRBV28
j_gene: TRBJ2-7
abundance: -
CDR3aa: CASSLGQEPYEQYF

v_gene: TRBV5-1
j_gene: TRBJ2-7
abundance: -
CDR3aa: CASSGGTGSSSYEQYF

v_gene: TRBV6-1
j_gene: TRBJ2-2
abundance: -
CDR3aa: CASSEPNTGELFF

v_gene: TRBV19
j_gene: TRBJ2-7
abundance: -
CDR3aa: CASSIAGQGSYEQYF

v_gene: TRBV9
j_gene: TRBJ1-1
abundance: -
CDR3aa: CASSVDPQGGEAFF

v_gene: TRBV27
j_gene: TRBJ2-1
abundance: -
CDR3aa: CASSRRVEANEQFF

v_gene: TRBV5-1
j_gene: TRBJ2-7
abundance: -
CDR3aa: CASSFGTGSYEQYF

v_gene: TRBV30
j_gene: TRBJ2-7
abundance: -
CDR3aa: CAWSGRDRGHYEQYF

v_gene: TRBV2
j_gene: TRBJ2-5
abundance: -
CDR3aa: CASRNRLAGGSETQYF

v_gene: TRBV12-5
j_gene: TRBJ2-5
abundance: -
CDR3aa: CASGWGDREGTQYF